These 4 T cell receptor beta chains came from one sample sequenced in a study of identical twins. TCRdb reprocessed the 5' RACE reads with MiXCR, giving one entry per CDR3 protein. The sample contains fewer than 250,000 distinct CDR3 sequences, 5.5% to 8% of which appear only once. Another study also made use of these data, one on yellow fever vaccine responses in identical twins.

Sequenced: memory (CD45RO+) T cells sorted from blood. Receptors were obtained from a woman younger than 35 in good health.

This clonotype was recorded many times. The chain recombines TRBV3-1 with TRBJ2-1; D is undetermined. This CDR3 is 11 amino acids long. Germline V gene data show CDR1 as LGHDT and CDR2 as YNNKEL (reference sequence). V dropped 3 bases and J dropped 11 bases, with 8 bases sitting between them. As DNA, the CDR3 is TGTGCCAGCAGCCACGCCCACCAGCAGTTCTTC. Amino acid sequence: CASSHAHQQFF.

This clonotype was detected ten times or more. DNA of the CDR3: TGTGCCAGCAGTTTAAGGCTAGCGGGATCCACAGATACGCAGTATTTT. This gives the protein CASSLRLAGSTDTQYF. The chain carries TRBV12-3 or TRBV12-4 and TRBJ2-3; 9 bases agree with TRBD2. The CDR3 totals 16 residues. V shed 2 bases and J 2 bases; nucleotides not matched to a gene: 5.

This clonotype has a handful of counts. CDR3 nucleotides: TGCAGTGCTAGAGACCCCGCTCCAGGACAGGGGGGAGAGACCCAGTACTTC. Encoded protein: CSARDPAPGQGGETQYF. This chain joins TRBV20-1 and TRBJ2-5, with 10 bases aligning to TRBD1. This CDR3 is 17 amino acids long. The germline gives CDR1 DFQATT, CDR2 SNEGSKA (reference sequence). After removal of 0 bases from V and 4 bases from J, the junction contained 11 bases not matched to a gene.

The table lists this clonotype with many counts. This chain joins TRBV12-3 or TRBV12-4 and TRBJ1-2, with TRBD1 as a possible D gene (6 bases). Trimming took 6 bases from V and 5 from J, leaving 19 bases between them. CDR3 length: 15 residues. CDR3 amino acids: CASRSAAGALYGYTF. The CDR3 DNA sequence: TGTGCCAGCAGGTCTGCGGCGGGGGCGCTGTATGGCTACACCTTC.